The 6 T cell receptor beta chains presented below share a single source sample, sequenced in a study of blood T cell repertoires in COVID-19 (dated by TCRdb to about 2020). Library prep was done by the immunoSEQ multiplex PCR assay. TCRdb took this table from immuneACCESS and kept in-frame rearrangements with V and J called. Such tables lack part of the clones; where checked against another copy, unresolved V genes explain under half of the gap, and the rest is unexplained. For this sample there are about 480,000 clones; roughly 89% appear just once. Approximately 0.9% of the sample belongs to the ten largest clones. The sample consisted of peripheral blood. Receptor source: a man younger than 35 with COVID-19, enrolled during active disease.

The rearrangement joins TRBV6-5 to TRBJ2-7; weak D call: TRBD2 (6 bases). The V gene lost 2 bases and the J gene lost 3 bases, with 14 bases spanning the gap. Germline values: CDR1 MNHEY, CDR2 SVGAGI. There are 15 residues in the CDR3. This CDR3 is CASSYTTTEGYEQYF. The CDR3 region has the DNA TGTGCCAGCAGTTACACGACGACGGAGGGCTACGAGCAGTACTTC.

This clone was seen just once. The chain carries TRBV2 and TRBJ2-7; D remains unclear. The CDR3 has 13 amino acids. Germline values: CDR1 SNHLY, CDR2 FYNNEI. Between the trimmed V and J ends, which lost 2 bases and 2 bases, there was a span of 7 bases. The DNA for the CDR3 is TGTGCCAGCAGTGAACAACTGACCTACGAGCAGTACTTC. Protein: CASSEQLTYEQYF.

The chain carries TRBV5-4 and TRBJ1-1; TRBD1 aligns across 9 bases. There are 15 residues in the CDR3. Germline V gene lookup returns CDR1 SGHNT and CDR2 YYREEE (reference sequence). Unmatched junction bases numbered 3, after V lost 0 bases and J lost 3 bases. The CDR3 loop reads CASSLEQGAHTEAFF. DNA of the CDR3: TGTGCCAGCAGCTTGGAACAGGGGGCCCACACTGAAGCTTTCTTT.

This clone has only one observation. CDR3 bases: TGTGCCAGCAGTGAAACAGGGGACCTTTATGGCTACACCTTC. Translated: CASSETGDLYGYTF. The chain couples TRBV2 to TRBJ1-2, with 7 bases that match TRBD1. The CDR3 consists of 14 residues. V gave up 2 bases and J gave up 5 bases; unmatched junction bases: 5. Germline V gives CDR1 SNHLY, CDR2 FYNNEI. Filled out from reference TRBV2 and TRBJ1-2, the complete variable domain reads EPEVTQTPSHQVTQMGQEVILRCVPISNHLYFYWYRQILGQKVEFLVSFYNNEISEKSEIFDDQFSVERPDGSNFTLKIRSTKLEDSAMYFCASSETGDLYGYTFGSGTRLTVV.

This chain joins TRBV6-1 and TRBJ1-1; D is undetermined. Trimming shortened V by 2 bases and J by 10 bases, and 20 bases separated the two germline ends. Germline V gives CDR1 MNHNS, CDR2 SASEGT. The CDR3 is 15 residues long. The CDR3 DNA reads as TGTGCCAGCAGTGAATCCGGAGCGGGAGGGTGGAGAGCTTTCTTT. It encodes CASSESGAGGWRAFF.

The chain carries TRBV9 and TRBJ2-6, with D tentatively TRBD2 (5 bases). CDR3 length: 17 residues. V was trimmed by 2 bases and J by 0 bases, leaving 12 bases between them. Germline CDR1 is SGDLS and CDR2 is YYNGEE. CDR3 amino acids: CASSVTARASGANVLTF. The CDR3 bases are TGTGCCAGCAGCGTGACGGCGCGGGCCTCTGGGGCCAACGTCCTGACTTTC.